This TCR beta chain was sequenced for a study of blood T cell repertoires in COVID-19. About the research overall: Researchers got acute and convalescent COVID-19 samples from the United States, Italy and Spain. T cells, B-cell-depleted T cells, or PBMCs supplied cDNA or gDNA.

As originally analysed: Estimated nucleated cell counts came from reference gene primer amplification. Assay: immunoSEQ multiplex PCR; the TCRdb copy retains only in-frame clones and omits some. Clone size and the V and J calls come from that table; the DNA yielded D and trimming. Counted here are about 130,000 clones, roughly four fifths occurring once; the ten biggest clones make up 10% to 15%. The germline CDR1 and CDR2 sequences are MDHEN and SYDVKM. The CDR3 has 15 amino acids. The junction had 9 bases not matched to a gene; V was cut back by 4 bases and J by 4 bases. The receptor comes from a man in his fifties or sixties with acute or convalescent COVID-19. The source material was peripheral blood. V usage is TRBV28 and J usage is TRBJ1-2, with 7 nucleotides matching TRBD1. CDR3 in amino acids: CASSSRDSQIYGYTF. CDR3 in DNA: TGTGCCAGCAGTTCGAGGGACAGCCAAATCTATGGCTACACCTTC.